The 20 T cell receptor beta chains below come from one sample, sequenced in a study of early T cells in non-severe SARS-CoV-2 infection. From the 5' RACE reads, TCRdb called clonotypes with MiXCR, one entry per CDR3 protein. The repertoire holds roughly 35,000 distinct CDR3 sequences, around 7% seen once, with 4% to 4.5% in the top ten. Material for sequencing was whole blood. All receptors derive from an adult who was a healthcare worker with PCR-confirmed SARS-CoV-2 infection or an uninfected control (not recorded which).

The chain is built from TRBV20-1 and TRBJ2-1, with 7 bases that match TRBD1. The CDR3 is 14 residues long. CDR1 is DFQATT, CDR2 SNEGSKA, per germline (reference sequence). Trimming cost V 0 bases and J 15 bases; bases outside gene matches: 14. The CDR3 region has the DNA TGCAGTGCTAGAGATTTCGCCGGACAGGCCCACACGTTCTTC. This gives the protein CSARDFAGQAHTFF.

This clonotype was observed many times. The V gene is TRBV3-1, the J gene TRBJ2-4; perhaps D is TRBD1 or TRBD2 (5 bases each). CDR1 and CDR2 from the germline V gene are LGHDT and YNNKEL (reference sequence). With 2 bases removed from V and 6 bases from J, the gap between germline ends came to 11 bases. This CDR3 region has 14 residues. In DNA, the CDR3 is TGTGCCAGCAGCCAACCCGGGACGGTAAACATTCAGTACTTC. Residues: CASSQPGTVNIQYF.

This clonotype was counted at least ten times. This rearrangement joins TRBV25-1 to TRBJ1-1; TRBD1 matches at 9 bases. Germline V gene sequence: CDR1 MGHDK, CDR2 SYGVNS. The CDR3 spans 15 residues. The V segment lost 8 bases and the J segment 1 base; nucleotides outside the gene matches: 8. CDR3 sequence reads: CASSPGQGPNTEAFF. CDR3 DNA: TGTGCCAGCTCACCGGGACAGGGACCGAACACTGAAGCTTTCTTT.

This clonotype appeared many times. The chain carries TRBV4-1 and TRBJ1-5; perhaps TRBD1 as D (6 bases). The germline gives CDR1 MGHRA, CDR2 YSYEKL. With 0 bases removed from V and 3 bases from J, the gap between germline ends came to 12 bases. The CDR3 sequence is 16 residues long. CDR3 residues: CASSQEGGRNNQPQHF. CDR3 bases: TGCGCCAGCAGCCAAGAAGGGGGACGGAACAATCAGCCCCAGCATTTT.

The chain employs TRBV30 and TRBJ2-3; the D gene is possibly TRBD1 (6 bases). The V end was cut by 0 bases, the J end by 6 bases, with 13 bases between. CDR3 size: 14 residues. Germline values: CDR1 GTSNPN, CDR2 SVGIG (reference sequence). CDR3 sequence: CAWSVQGGLDTQYF. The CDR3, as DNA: TGTGCCTGGAGTGTGCAAGGGGGTTTGGATACGCAGTATTTT.

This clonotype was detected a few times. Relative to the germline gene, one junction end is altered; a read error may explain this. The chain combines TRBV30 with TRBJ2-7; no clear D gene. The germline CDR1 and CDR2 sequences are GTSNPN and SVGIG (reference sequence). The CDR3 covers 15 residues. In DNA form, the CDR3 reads TGTGCCTGGGCCGGGTACCCGAGATTCTCCGACGAGCAGTACTTC. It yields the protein CAWAGYPRFSDEQYF.

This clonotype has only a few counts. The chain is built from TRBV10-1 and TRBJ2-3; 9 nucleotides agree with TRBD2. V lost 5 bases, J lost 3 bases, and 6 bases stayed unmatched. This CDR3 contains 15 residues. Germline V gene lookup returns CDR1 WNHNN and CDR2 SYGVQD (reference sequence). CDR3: CASSPSGRSTDTQYF. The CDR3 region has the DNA TGCGCCAGCAGTCCGAGCGGGAGGTCGACAGATACGCAGTATTTT.

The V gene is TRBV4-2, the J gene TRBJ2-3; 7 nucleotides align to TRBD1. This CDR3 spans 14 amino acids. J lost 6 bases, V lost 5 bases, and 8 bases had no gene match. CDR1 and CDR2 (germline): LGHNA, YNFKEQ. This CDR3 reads CASSSTGLTDTQYF. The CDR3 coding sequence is TGTGCCAGCAGCTCGACAGGGTTGACGGATACGCAGTATTTT.

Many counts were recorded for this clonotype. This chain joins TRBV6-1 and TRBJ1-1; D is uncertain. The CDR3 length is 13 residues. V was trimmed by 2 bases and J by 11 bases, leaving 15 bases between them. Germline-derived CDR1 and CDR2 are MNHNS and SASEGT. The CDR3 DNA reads TGTGCCAGCAGTGAATATGAGGGAGTAGGCGCTTTCTTT. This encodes CASSEYEGVGAFF.

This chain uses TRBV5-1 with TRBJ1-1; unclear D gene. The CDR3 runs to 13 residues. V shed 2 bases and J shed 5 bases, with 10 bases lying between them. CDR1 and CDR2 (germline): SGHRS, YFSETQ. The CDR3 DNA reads TGCGCCAGCAGCTTCGGGGAGGTGACTGAAGCTTTCTTT. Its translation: CASSFGEVTEAFF.

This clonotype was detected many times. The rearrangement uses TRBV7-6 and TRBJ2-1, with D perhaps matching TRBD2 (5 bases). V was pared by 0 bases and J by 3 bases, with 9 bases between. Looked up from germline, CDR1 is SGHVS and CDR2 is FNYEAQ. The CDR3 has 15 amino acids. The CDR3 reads CASSLAGEGYNEQFF. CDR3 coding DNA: TGTGCCAGCAGCTTAGCGGGAGAAGGCTACAATGAGCAGTTCTTC. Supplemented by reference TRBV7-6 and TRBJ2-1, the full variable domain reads GAGVSQSPRYKVTKRGQDVALRCDPISGHVSLYWYRQALGQGPEFLTYFNYEAQQDKSGLPNDRFSAERPEGSISTLTIQRTEQRDSAMYRCASSLAGEGYNEQFFGPGTRLTVL.

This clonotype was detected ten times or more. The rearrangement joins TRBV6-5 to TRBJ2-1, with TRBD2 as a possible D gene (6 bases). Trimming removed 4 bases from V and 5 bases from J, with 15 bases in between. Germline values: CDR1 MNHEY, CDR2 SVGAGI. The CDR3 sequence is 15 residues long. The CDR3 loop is CASSSPTRVNNEQFF. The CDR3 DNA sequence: TGTGCCAGCAGTTCCCCGACTAGGGTTAACAATGAGCAGTTCTTC.

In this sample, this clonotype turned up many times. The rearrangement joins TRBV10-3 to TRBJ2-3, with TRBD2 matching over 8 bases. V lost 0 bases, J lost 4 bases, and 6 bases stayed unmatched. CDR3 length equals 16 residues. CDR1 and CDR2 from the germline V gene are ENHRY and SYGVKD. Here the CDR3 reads CAISESIREGPDTQYF. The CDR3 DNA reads TGTGCCATCAGTGAGTCGATACGGGAGGGTCCAGATACGCAGTATTTT.

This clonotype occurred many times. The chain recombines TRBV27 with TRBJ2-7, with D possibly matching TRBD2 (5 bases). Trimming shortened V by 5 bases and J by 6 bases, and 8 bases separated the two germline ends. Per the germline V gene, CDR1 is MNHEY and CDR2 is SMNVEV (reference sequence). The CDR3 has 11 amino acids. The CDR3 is CASSLGGEQYF. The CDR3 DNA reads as TGTGCCAGCAGTCTCGGAGGCGAGCAGTACTTC.

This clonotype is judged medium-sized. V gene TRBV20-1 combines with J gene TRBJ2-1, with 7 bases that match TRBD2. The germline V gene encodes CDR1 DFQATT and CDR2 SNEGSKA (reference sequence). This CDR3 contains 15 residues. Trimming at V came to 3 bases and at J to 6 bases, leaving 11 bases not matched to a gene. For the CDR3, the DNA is TGCAGTGCTAGCGAGGCGGCTAGCGGCACCAATGAGCAGTTCTTC. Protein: CSASEAASGTNEQFF.

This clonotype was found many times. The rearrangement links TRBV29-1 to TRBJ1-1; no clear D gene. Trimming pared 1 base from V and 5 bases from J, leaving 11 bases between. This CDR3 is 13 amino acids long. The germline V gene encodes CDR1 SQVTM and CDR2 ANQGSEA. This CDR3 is CSVEGLEGTEAFF. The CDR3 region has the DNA TGCAGCGTTGAAGGACTAGAGGGAACTGAAGCTTTCTTT.

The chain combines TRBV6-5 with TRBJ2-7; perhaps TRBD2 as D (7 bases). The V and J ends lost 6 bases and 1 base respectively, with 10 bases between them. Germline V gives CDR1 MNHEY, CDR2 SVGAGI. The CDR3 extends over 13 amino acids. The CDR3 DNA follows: TGTGCCAGCAGGCGGGGGCAATCCTACGAGCAGTACTTC. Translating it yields CASRRGQSYEQYF.

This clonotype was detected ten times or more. The CDR3 region has the DNA TGTGCCAGCAGTTCCGAGACAGTCTTCAATCAGCCCCAGCATTTT. This codes for CASSSETVFNQPQHF. This rearrangement joins TRBV12-3 or TRBV12-4 to TRBJ1-5, with a weak D call TRBD1 (5 bases). With 4 bases removed from V and 3 bases from J, the gap between germline ends came to 13 bases. This CDR3 region has 15 residues.

CDR3 nucleotides: TGTGCCAGCAGCTTATTGTTTGGGGACAGCCTATACTCTGGGGCCAACGTCCTGACTTTC. It specifies CASSLLFGDSLYSGANVLTF. The genes are TRBV7-9 and TRBJ2-6, with 7 bases matching TRBD1. The CDR3 totals 20 residues. J was trimmed by 0 bases and V by 2 bases; bases with no gene match: 13. Germline V CDR1 and CDR2: SEHNR, FQNEAQ (reference sequence).

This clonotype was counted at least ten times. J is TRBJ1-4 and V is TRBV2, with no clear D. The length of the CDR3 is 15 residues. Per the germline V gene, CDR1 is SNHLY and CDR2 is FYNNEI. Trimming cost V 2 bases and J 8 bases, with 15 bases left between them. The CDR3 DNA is TGTGCCAGCAGTGAACGGCAGGTCCTGAGGGAAAAACTGTTTTTT. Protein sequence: CASSERQVLREKLFF.